The present T cell receptor (beta chain) was sequenced within a study of blood T cell repertoires in COVID-19 (dated by TCRdb to about 2020). About the study as a whole: Samples from collaborators originated in the United States, Italy and Spain and spanned both the acute and convalescent phases of COVID-19. Deeply sampled blood TCRbeta repertoires from subjects exposed to, actively infected with, or recovered from COVID-19 were included in the dataset. The material from the prospective study consisted of cDNA or gDNA derived from T cells, B-cell-depleted T cells, or PBMCs. Nearly every sample came with metadata listing a de-identified subject ID, COVID-19 status, age in years and sex. The repertoires were released in a freely available public database intended as a resource for research on the immune response to SARS-CoV-2. Samples came from the ongoing ImmuneRACE study (first 160 participants) plus 1,254 subjects from 6 global collaborators. Where HLA class I and class II types were available, the types were taken from metadata supplied by the sample provider, not from assay-based typing. Overall study outcomes, separate from this receptor: Clinical and demographic metadata were provided uncurated, with the amount varying by source and participant.

TCRbeta CDR3 regions were amplified from genomic DNA using the immunoSEQ Assay, a bias-controlled multiplex PCR. The paper's data handling went like this. The number of nucleated cells in each sample was estimated by amplification of reference gene primers within the assay. To quantify the absolute abundance of each unique TCRbeta CDR3 rearrangement, sequence reads were collapsed and filtered. For each sample, productive Simpson clonality was calculated as the square root of Simpson's diversity index over productive rearrangements. In TCRdb, the immuneACCESS table is reduced to in-frame sequences with V and J assigned. These tables do not hold every clone; where another copy was compared, an unresolved V gene accounts for under half, and the others remain unexplained. The DNA gave D and trimming, while V, J and clone size come from that table. The sample table lists over 150,000 clones, just under 90% of them with a count of one. In total, the top ten clones hold about 0.96% of the sample.

The CDR3 numbers 16 residues from cysteine through phenylalanine. The CDR3 DNA has 48 bases and is translated from base 1. The germline V gene specifies SGHVS as CDR1 and FQNEAQ as CDR2. V sheds 1 base and J sheds 4 bases, leaving 14 bases between their ends. A second Seattle source provided samples from volunteer blood donors who had recovered from COVID-19. Each collaborating institution followed its own protocols to collect whole blood in K2EDTA tubes. Collaborator samples were shipped for TCRbeta analysis as frozen whole blood, isolated PBMCs, or DNA extracted from either sample type. The table lists this clone with a count of one. There is no known antigen for this receptor. Base qualities are not at hand, and no much larger clone is one base apart.

The receptor comes from a woman between 18 and 29 years old who had recovered from COVID-19. Sequencing was done on a sample of peripheral blood. Recombination joined TRBV7-8 with TRBJ1-5, with a weak D call of TRBD1 (5 bases match). The nucleotides read TGTGCCAGCAGCTTAGTTAGTCAGGGTGGGAATCAGCCCCAGCATTTT. Translated, it reads CASSLVSQGGNQPQHF.